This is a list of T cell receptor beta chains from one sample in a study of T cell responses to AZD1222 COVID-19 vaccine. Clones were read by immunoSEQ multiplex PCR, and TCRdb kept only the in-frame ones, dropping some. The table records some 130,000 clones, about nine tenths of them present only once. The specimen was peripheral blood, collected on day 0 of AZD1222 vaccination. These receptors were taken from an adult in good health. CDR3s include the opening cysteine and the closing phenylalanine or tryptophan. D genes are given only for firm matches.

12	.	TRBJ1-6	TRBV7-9	CASSPPGGTLHF
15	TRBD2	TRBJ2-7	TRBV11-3	CASSSTSGGTGEQYF
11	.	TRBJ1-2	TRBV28	CEVSSNYGYTF
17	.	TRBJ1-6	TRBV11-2	CASSSPGSMGYNSPLHF
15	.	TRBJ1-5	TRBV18	CASSPETGSNQPQHF
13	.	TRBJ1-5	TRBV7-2	CASSSRADITRHF
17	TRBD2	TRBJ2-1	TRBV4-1	CASSVRTSGSSYNEQFF
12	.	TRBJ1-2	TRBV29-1	CSVPRGGYGYTF
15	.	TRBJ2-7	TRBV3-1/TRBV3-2	CASSHPTGSSYEQYF
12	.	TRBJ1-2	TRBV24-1	CATSDLGYGYTF
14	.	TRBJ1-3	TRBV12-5	CASGVSGAGNTIYF
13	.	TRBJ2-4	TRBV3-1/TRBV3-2	CASSQTAGNIQYF
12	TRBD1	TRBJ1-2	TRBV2	CASSPTGDGYTF
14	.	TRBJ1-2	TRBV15	CATSRGGQTGGYTF
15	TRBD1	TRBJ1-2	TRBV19	CASSIVTAGGAGYTF
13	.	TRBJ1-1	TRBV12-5	CASGLGENTEAFF
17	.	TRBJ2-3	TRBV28	CASSSPVGAVSTDTQYF
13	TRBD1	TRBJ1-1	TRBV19	CASTASGGTEAFF
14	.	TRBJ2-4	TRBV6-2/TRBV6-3	CASSGGGSLNIQYF
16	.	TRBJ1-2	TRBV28	CASSLWADGSHYGYTF
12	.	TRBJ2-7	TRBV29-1	CSVEDYNYEQYF
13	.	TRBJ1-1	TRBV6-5	CASRTPQNTEAFF
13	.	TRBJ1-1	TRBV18	CASSRQMNTEAFF
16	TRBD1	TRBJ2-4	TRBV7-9	CAGDPSAGGVLNIQYF
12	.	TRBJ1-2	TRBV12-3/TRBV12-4	CASSFRGPGYTF
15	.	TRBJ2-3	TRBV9	CASSVGRSGPDTQYF
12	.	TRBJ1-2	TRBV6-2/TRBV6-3	CASSGTGYGYTF
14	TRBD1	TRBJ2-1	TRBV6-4	CASSDGTGGNEQFF
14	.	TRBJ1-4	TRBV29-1	CSVEDEYTNEKLFF
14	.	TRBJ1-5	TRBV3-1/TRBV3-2	CASSHSTGHQPQHF
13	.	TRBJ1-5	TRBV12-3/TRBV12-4	CASSSPMDQPQHF
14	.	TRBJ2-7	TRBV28	CASSLFSPVGEQYF
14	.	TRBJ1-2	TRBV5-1	CASRETDENYGYTF
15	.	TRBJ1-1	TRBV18	CASSPAGMTNTEAFF
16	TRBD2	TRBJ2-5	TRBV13	CASSLWTSGGEETQYF
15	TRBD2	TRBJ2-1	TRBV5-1	CASSLELASYNEQFF
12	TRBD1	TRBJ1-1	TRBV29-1	CSVGTGVSEAFF
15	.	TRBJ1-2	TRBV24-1	CATSDPDGPNYGYTF
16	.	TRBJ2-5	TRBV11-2	CASSSGPNRGIETQYF
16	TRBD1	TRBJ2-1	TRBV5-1	CASSSMTGSPGNEQFF
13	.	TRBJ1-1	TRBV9	CASSVGYNTEAFF
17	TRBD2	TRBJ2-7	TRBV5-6	CASSLTSGGALDHEQYF
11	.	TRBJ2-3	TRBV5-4	CASSITDTQYF
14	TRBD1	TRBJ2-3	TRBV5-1	CASSYGTATDTQYF
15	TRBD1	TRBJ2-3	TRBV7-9	CASSLDGTGQGPQYF
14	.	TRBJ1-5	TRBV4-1	CASSHPQSIQPQHF
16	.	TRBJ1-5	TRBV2	CASLKIPGLQNQPQHF